Presented here are 20 T cell receptor beta chains from one specimen sequenced in a study of beta chain features in type 1 diabetes. Of the isolated RNA, all was reverse transcribed, and so the sequenced material was expressed TCRB transcripts. Libraries were prepared by immunoSEQ multiplex PCR; TCRdb keeps only in-frame clonotypes and omits some of them. The repertoire has 900,000 or so clones, about 17% of them found once; the top ten carry 0.02% to 0.025%. The sequencing sample was made of naive CD4+ T cells from blood. These receptors originate from a woman younger than 35 in good health.

DNA for the CDR3: TGTGCCAGCAGCCTCCACAAAGGCTACACCTTC. Encoded protein: CASSLHKGYTF. The chain joins TRBV5-6 to TRBJ1-2, with D unclear. There are 11 residues in the CDR3. V lost 4 bases, J lost 8 bases, and 9 bases lay in between. In germline, CDR1 is SGHDT, CDR2 YYEEEE. Full variable domain (outside the CDR3, taken from reference TRBV5-6 and TRBJ1-2): DAGVTQSPTHLIKTRGQQVTLRCSPKSGHDTVSWYQQALGQGPQFIFQYYEEEERQRGNFPDRFSGHQFPNYSSELNVNALLLGDSALYLCASSLHKGYTFGSGTRLTVV.

On this clone: This may be a read error, as it is one base from a much larger clone. This sequence joins TRBV7-9 and TRBJ2-7; D not resolved. Germline CDR1 SEHNR, CDR2 FQNEAQ (reference sequence). Trimming shortened V by 5 bases and J by 1 base, and 3 bases separated the two germline ends. This CDR3 region has 11 residues. The CDR3 reads CASSNSYEQYF. CDR3 coding DNA: TGTGCCAGCAGCAATTCCTACGAGCAGTACTTC.

The rearrangement uses TRBV28 and TRBJ1-2; D is uncertain. The V gene's germline CDR1 is MDHEN and CDR2 SYDVKM. The CDR3 sequence is 14 residues long. Trimming removed 6 bases at V and 1 base at J, with 12 bases between. This CDR3 reads CASSAPDYNYGYTF. DNA for the CDR3: TGTGCCAGCAGCGCCCCGGACTATAACTATGGCTACACCTTC.

The J gene is TRBJ2-1, the V gene TRBV6-6; no clear D gene. CDR3 length: 14 amino acids. V lost 7 bases and J 0 bases, leaving 10 bases between the germline ends. Germline CDR1 is MNHNY and CDR2 is SVGAGI (reference sequence). Written as DNA, the CDR3 is TGTGCCAGCACCATGGGCGTCTCCTACAATGAGCAGTTCTTC. This codes for CASTMGVSYNEQFF.

This chain joins TRBV19 and TRBJ1-2; 8 bases are a match to TRBD1. The germline V gene encodes CDR1 LNHDA and CDR2 SQIVND (reference sequence). This CDR3 has 15 amino acids. J lost 3 bases, V lost 9 bases, and 12 bases had no gene match. In DNA, the CDR3 is TGTGCCAGCCGGGACAGGAGAATCCCTCACTATGGCTACACCTTC. Encoded protein: CASRDRRIPHYGYTF.

The chain combines TRBV7-2 with TRBJ2-3; 9 positions match TRBD2. CDR1 and CDR2 from the germline V gene are SGHTA and FQGNSA. The trim removed 4 bases at V and 3 bases at J, leaving 8 bases unmatched. CDR3 size: 16 residues. CDR3 sequence (DNA): TGTGCCAGCAGCTACAGACTAGCGGCAGTGACAGATACGCAGTATTTT. It yields the protein CASSYRLAAVTDTQYF.

A few counts support this clone. The V and J genes are TRBV5-6 and TRBJ2-1, with unresolved D. Germline loops: CDR1 SGHDT, CDR2 YYEEEE. The CDR3 extends over 12 amino acids. Deletions cut 7 bases from V and 8 bases from J, with 13 bases between. This CDR3 is CASRFSGDEQFF. In DNA form, the CDR3 reads TGTGCCAGCCGGTTTAGTGGCGATGAGCAGTTCTTC.

For the CDR3, the DNA is TGTGCCAGCACCCTTAGGGGGGAGGGAGATACGCAGTATTTT. Its translation is CASTLRGEGDTQYF. The rearrangement uses TRBV7-9 and TRBJ2-3; D perhaps matches TRBD2 (7 bases). Trimming pared 7 bases from V and 5 bases from J, leaving 16 bases between. CDR3 length: 14 amino acids. The V gene's germline CDR1 is SEHNR and CDR2 FQNEAQ (reference sequence).

The table lists this clone with a few counts. The V call is TRBV28, the J call TRBJ2-7; possibly TRBD2 for D (6 bases). Deletions cut 6 bases from V and 3 bases from J, with 15 bases between. CDR1 and CDR2 (germline): MDHEN, SYDVKM. The CDR3 consists of 14 residues. The CDR3: CASRLTGTFYEQYF. For the CDR3, the DNA is TGTGCCAGCAGACTAACCGGGACTTTCTACGAGCAGTACTTC.

This clone was counted only a few times. The chain recombines TRBV18 with TRBJ2-1; D ambiguous. The CDR3 has 15 amino acids. Germline CDR1 and CDR2: KGHSH and LQKENI. Trimming left V 4 bases short and J 4 bases short, with 14 bases between. This CDR3 reads CASSLILQSYNEQFF. Written as DNA, the CDR3 is TGTGCCAGCTCACTTATTCTACAGTCTTACAATGAGCAGTTCTTC. Full variable domain (remainder filled in from reference TRBV18 and TRBJ2-1): NAGVMQNPRHLVRRRGQEARLRCSPMKGHSHVYWYRQLPEEGLKFMVYLQKENIIDESGMPKERFSAEFPKEGPSILRIQQVVRGDSAAYFCASSLILQSYNEQFFGPGTRLTVL.

The chain links TRBV6-5 to TRBJ2-7, with 9 positions matching TRBD1. This CDR3 is built from 15 residues. V shed 8 bases, J shed 5 bases, and the junction held 13 bases outside the gene matches. Germline CDR1 and CDR2: MNHEY and SVGAGI. The CDR3 reads CASGRPGQGIHEQYF. CDR3 DNA: TGTGCCAGCGGACGACCCGGACAGGGGATCCACGAGCAGTACTTC.

V usage is TRBV4-1 and J usage is TRBJ2-5; maybe TRBD2 (6 bases). This CDR3 is 14 amino acids long. Germline values: CDR1 MGHRA, CDR2 YSYEKL. Trimming removed 2 bases from V and 5 bases from J, with 12 bases in between. The CDR3 DNA sequence: TGCGCCAGCAGCCAAACCGGAGGGGCGGAGACCCAGTACTTC. It yields the protein CASSQTGGAETQYF.

The chain joins TRBV14 to TRBJ2-1; D remains ambiguous. Trimming cost V 1 base and J 4 bases, with 11 bases left between them. The CDR3 runs to 15 residues. Germline values: CDR1 SGHDN, CDR2 FVKESK. The CDR3 nucleotides are TGTGCCAGCAGCCAAGGACTTAGTCGGTACAATGAGCAGTTCTTC. It encodes CASSQGLSRYNEQFF. The variable domain in full, completed from reference TRBV14 and TRBJ2-1, reads EAGVTQFPSHSVIEKGQTVTLRCDPISGHDNLYWYRRVMGKEIKFLLHFVKESKQDESGMPNNRFLAERTGGTYSTLKVQPAELEDSGVYFCASSQGLSRYNEQFFGPGTRLTVL.

This rearrangement joins TRBV7-2 to TRBJ2-3; 9 bases agree with TRBD1. This CDR3 contains 14 residues. The V and J ends lost 5 bases and 4 bases, in that order; junction bases with no gene match: 4. CDR1 SGHTA and CDR2 FQGNSA come from the germline V gene. CDR3 coding DNA: TGTGCCAGCAGCGTCACAGGGGGCCCAGATACGCAGTATTTT. Translation gives CASSVTGGPDTQYF.

The CDR3 is CASPRASEGWDNEQFF. The CDR3 coding sequence is TGTGCCAGCCCTCGGGCTAGCGAAGGGTGGGACAATGAGCAGTTCTTC. The chain combines TRBV7-9 with TRBJ2-1; D is perhaps TRBD2 (6 bases). Germline V gene data show CDR1 as SEHNR and CDR2 as FQNEAQ (reference sequence). CDR3 length: 16 amino acids. The germline V and J ends were trimmed by 8 bases and 5 bases, with 22 bases remaining between them.

As for this clone: Other DNA sequences from this sample encode an identical CDR3 as well. This chain joins TRBV29-1 and TRBJ2-1; D is undetermined. The CDR3 consists of 10 residues. Trimming left V 4 bases short and J 4 bases short, with 2 bases between. Germline CDR1 SQVTM, CDR2 ANQGSEA. Written as DNA, the CDR3 is TGCAGCGTTGGGTACAATGAGCAGTTCTTC. Its protein is CSVGYNEQFF.

The gene calls are TRBV7-9 and TRBJ2-2; D call uncertain. Germline V lookup: CDR1 SEHNR, CDR2 FQNEAQ (reference sequence). Trimming stripped 0 bases from V and 4 bases from J, with 6 bases between. This CDR3 is 14 amino acids long. This chain's CDR3 is CASSLARFTGELFF. DNA of the CDR3: TGTGCCAGCAGCTTAGCACGCTTCACCGGGGAGCTGTTTTTT.

The chain uses TRBV5-1 and TRBJ2-1; D is unresolved. This CDR3 has 14 amino acids. The germline V gene has CDR1 SGHRS and CDR2 YFSETQ. The V end was cut by 2 bases, the J end by 2 bases, with 8 bases between. CDR3 DNA: TGCGCCAGCAGCTTTTCCGTACCCTACAATGAGCAGTTCTTC. The encoded protein is CASSFSVPYNEQFF.

A few counts support this clone. The genes are TRBV28 and TRBJ2-3, with D hard to call. Trimming took off 3 bases at V and 5 bases at J, with 12 bases between the two ends. Germline V lookup: CDR1 MDHEN, CDR2 SYDVKM. The CDR3 has 14 amino acids. CDR3 DNA sequence: TGTGCCAGCAGTTTTCGTGAATTCGGAGATACGCAGTATTTT. Amino acids: CASSFREFGDTQYF.

This clone showed up just a few times. Other nucleotide sequences in the sample specify the same CDR3. The V gene is TRBV7-2, the J gene TRBJ2-3, with a possible D match to TRBD2 (5 bases). Trimming stripped 2 bases from V and 0 bases from J, with 6 bases between. The germline V gene encodes CDR1 SGHTA and CDR2 FQGNSA. This CDR3 spans 14 amino acids. The CDR3 DNA sequence: TGTGCCAGCAGCTTATCGGGGAGCACAGATACGCAGTATTTT. Amino acid sequence: CASSLSGSTDTQYF.